Below are 8 T cell receptor beta chains sequenced from a single sample in a study of T cell responses to AZD1222 COVID-19 vaccine. Here immunoSEQ multiplex PCR was the method, and the copy in TCRdb shows in-frame clones only, minus some. The sample has about 150,000 clones, around 90% seen once; the top ten hold approximately 20%. Material: peripheral blood, obtained on day 0 of AZD1222 vaccination. The receptors here all came from an adult in good health.

This clone was counted a single time. The chain employs TRBV7-2 and TRBJ1-1; D gene unclear. The V gene's germline CDR1 is SGHTA and CDR2 FQGNSA. The V gene lost 2 bases and the J gene lost 4 bases, with 11 bases spanning the gap. This CDR3 contains 14 residues. Here the CDR3 DNA reads TGTGCCAGCAGCTTACAACAGAAAACCACTGAAGCTTTCTTT. Translated, it gives CASSLQQKTTEAFF.

The CDR3 region has the DNA TGTGCCACCAGTGATTTCTCTAGCAATCAGCCCCAGCATTTT. The encoded protein is CATSDFSSNQPQHF. This chain connects TRBV24-1 to TRBJ1-5; D gene ambiguous. The CDR3 has 14 amino acids. In germline, CDR1 is KGHDR, CDR2 SFDVKD. The V gene lost 1 base and the J gene lost 0 bases, with 3 bases spanning the gap.

As concerns this clone: Other DNA sequences within the sample encode an identical CDR3. The CDR3 DNA reads TGTGCCAGCAGCCGGGGACTAGCGGGCGAGGGGACCCAGTACTTC. As protein: CASSRGLAGEGTQYF. The V call is TRBV5-4, the J call TRBJ2-5, with 12 positions matching TRBD2. V shed 4 bases and J 7 bases; nucleotides not matched to a gene: 8. CDR3 length: 15 amino acids. The germline CDR1 and CDR2 sequences are SGHNT and YYREEE (reference sequence).

The chain carries TRBV24-1 and TRBJ2-2; D is perhaps TRBD2 (5 bases). Germline V lookup: CDR1 KGHDR, CDR2 SFDVKD. V dropped 1 base and J dropped 0 bases, with 11 bases sitting between them. The CDR3 is 17 amino acids. CDR3: CATSDLGAGPNTGELFF. CDR3 nucleotides: TGTGCCACCAGTGATTTAGGCGCGGGCCCGAACACCGGGGAGCTGTTTTTT.

The CDR3, as DNA: TGCGCCAGCAGCCAAGTGGCTGGGGGTGGGGGCAATCAGCCCCAGCATTTT. It yields the protein CASSQVAGGGGNQPQHF. The gene calls are TRBV4-1 and TRBJ1-5, with a weak D call TRBD1 (5 bases). Germline CDR1 and CDR2: MGHRA and YSYEKL. Trimming removed 1 base from V and 2 bases from J, with 15 bases in between. The CDR3 consists of 17 residues.

The chain has TRBV30 and TRBJ1-1; maybe TRBD1 (5 bases). Trimming pared 0 bases from V and 4 bases from J, leaving 18 bases between. The CDR3 has 16 amino acids. CDR1 and CDR2 (germline): GTSNPN, SVGIG (reference sequence). This CDR3 reads CAWSVRTRGRGTEAFF. CDR3 in DNA: TGTGCCTGGAGTGTACGGACCCGGGGTAGGGGCACTGAAGCTTTCTTT.

CDR3 protein: CASSSGTPLSAEAFF. In DNA form, the CDR3 reads TGCGCCAGCAGCTCCGGGACACCCCTGTCCGCTGAAGCTTTCTTT. The chain is built from TRBV5-1 and TRBJ1-1; tentative D call: TRBD1 (6 bases). The germline V gene has CDR1 SGHRS and CDR2 YFSETQ. V was shortened by 3 bases and J by 6 bases, with 18 bases between the two germline ends. The CDR3 is 15 residues long.

V gene TRBV7-8 combines with J gene TRBJ1-6; D is possibly TRBD1 (6 bases). CDR3 length: 16 amino acids. The V gene lost 2 bases and the J gene lost 10 bases, with 18 bases spanning the gap. Germline V gives CDR1 SGHVS, CDR2 FQNEAQ. CDR3 residues: CASSLRGTSSGSPLHF. The CDR3 coding sequence is TGTGCCAGCAGCTTAAGGGGGACGTCTTCCGGGTCACCCCTCCACTTT.